The next 19 T cell receptor beta chains were all read from a single sample in a study of T cells in Graves' hyperthyroidism and ophthalmopathy. RNA transcripts served as the template for amplifying TCR beta CDR3 regions. The TCR CDR3 was amplified in a first-round RT-PCR using the HTBI primer set. TCRdb reprocessed the multiplex PCR reads with MiXCR, giving one entry per CDR3 protein. Of about 280,000 distinct CDR3 sequences detected, 20% to 30% appear once; the ten largest clones hold approximately 25%. Sequencing was carried out using blood. Source of these receptors: a man aged 35 to 55 with Graves' hyperthyroidism that later progressed to Graves' ophthalmopathy.

This clonotype was detected many times. The V and J genes are TRBV6-1 and TRBJ2-7; 9 nucleotides align to TRBD1. CDR3 length: 15 amino acids. CDR1 and CDR2 (germline): MNHNS, SASEGT. V shed 5 bases and J 2 bases; nucleotides not matched to a gene: 7. The CDR3 sequence is CASSKPGQGAYEQYF. The CDR3 DNA sequence: TGTGCCAGCAGTAAGCCGGGACAGGGCGCCTACGAGCAGTACTTC.

This clonotype was counted many times. The V gene is TRBV20-1, the J gene TRBJ2-2; 8 nucleotides agree with TRBD2. CDR1 and CDR2 (germline): DFQATT, SNEGSKA (reference sequence). Trimming took 6 bases from V and 5 from J; bases not matched to a gene: 8. This CDR3 has 14 residues. CDR3 residues: CSAPISGNTGELFF. CDR3 nucleotides: TGCAGTGCCCCAATTAGCGGGAATACCGGGGAGCTGTTTTTT.

This clonotype occurred many times. V and J are TRBV6-5 and TRBJ1-5; weak D call: TRBD1 (6 bases). CDR1 MNHEY and CDR2 SVGAGI come from the germline V gene. The CDR3 is made up of 15 amino acids. The germline V and J ends were trimmed by 2 bases and 6 bases, with 14 bases remaining between them. CDR3 bases: TGTGCCAGCAGTTACGGCGGGGGGCGCGGTCAGCCCCAGCATTTT. It yields the protein CASSYGGGRGQPQHF.

The CDR3 spells CASSEAPAAGTQYF. Here the CDR3 DNA reads TGTGCCAGCAGTGAAGCTCCTGCGGCGGGGACCCAGTACTTC. The J gene is TRBJ2-5, the V gene TRBV6-1; TRBD2 might be the D (5 bases). The V and J ends lost 0 bases and 7 bases respectively, with 12 bases between them. Germline V CDR1 and CDR2: MNHNS, SASEGT. The CDR3 length is 14 residues.

This clonotype was recorded at least ten times. The V call is TRBV6-1, the J call TRBJ2-2, with 7 bases that match TRBD2. Trimming removed 8 bases from V and 2 bases from J; junction bases left unmatched: 2. The CDR3 has 13 amino acids. CDR1 and CDR2 (germline): MNHNS, SASEGT. For the CDR3, the DNA is TGTGCCAGCCTAGCGGACAACACCGGGGAGCTGTTTTTT. Translating gives CASLADNTGELFF.

This sequence joins TRBV6-2 or TRBV6-3 and TRBJ2-7; D remains ambiguous. V was cut by 5 bases and J by 3 bases, with 14 bases left in between. Germline lookup yields CDR1 MNHEY and CDR2 SVGEGT. This CDR3 contains 14 residues. Written as DNA, the CDR3 is TGTGCCAGCAGTCGGCCAGCTTCTTTCTACGAGCAGTACTTC. This sequence encodes CASSRPASFYEQYF.

This clonotype has a count of ten or more. The chain links TRBV6-5 to TRBJ2-5; D remains ambiguous. The CDR3 contains 14 residues. V gave up 3 bases and J gave up 1 base, with 9 bases separating them. Germline-derived CDR1 and CDR2 are MNHEY and SVGAGI. CDR3 sequence reads: CASSYPGPQETQYF. In DNA form, the CDR3 reads TGTGCCAGCAGTTATCCTGGGCCCCAAGAGACCCAGTACTTC.

The table lists this clonotype with many counts. This chain links TRBV6-1 with TRBJ1-1; D is ambiguous. The V end lost 8 bases, the J end lost 0 bases, and 10 bases lay between the germline ends. The length of the CDR3 is 13 residues. The V gene's germline CDR1 is MNHNS and CDR2 SASEGT. CDR3 sequence reads: CASLAFMNTEAFF. The CDR3 DNA follows: TGTGCCAGCTTGGCCTTTATGAACACTGAAGCTTTCTTT.

This clonotype was seen at least ten times. The rearrangement joins TRBV12-3 or TRBV12-4 to TRBJ2-7; TRBD1 might be the D (7 bases). This CDR3 comprises 16 residues. V was shortened by 3 bases and J by 4 bases, with 19 bases between the two germline ends. CDR3 sequence: CASSFSWGDRNYEQYF. CDR3 DNA sequence: TGTGCCAGCAGTTTCAGTTGGGGGGACAGAAATTACGAGCAGTACTTC.

The chain employs TRBV7-9 and TRBJ1-2, with TRBD1 matching over 11 bases. This CDR3 is 14 amino acids long. The germline V gene has CDR1 SEHNR and CDR2 FQNEAQ (reference sequence). V shed 4 bases, J shed 2 bases, and the junction held 0 bases outside the gene matches. The CDR3 sequence is CASSWTGGNYGYTF. In nucleotides, the CDR3 is TGTGCCAGCAGCTGGACAGGGGGCAACTATGGCTACACCTTC.

The chain uses TRBV20-1 and TRBJ2-7; D may match TRBD1 or TRBD2 (6 bases each). This CDR3 has 14 amino acids. V lost 1 base to trimming and J lost 6 bases, with 16 bases between them. Germline V gene lookup returns CDR1 DFQATT and CDR2 SNEGSKA (reference sequence). The chain's CDR3 is CSARVPRGLREQYF. The CDR3 DNA reads as TGCAGTGCTAGAGTTCCCCGGGGGCTTCGCGAGCAGTACTTC.

In its sample, this clonotype was seen many times. The gene calls are TRBV2 and TRBJ2-4; 7 nucleotides agree with TRBD1. Trimming removed 2 bases from V and 2 bases from J; junction bases left unmatched: 6. Germline CDR1 is SNHLY and CDR2 is FYNNEI. CDR3 length equals 16 residues. The CDR3 loop reads CASSESGGTTKNIQYF. The DNA for the CDR3 is TGTGCCAGCAGTGAATCAGGGGGAACCACCAAAAACATTCAGTACTTC.

This clonotype came up many times. The chain combines TRBV29-1 with TRBJ1-1, with D hard to call. Per germline, CDR1 SQVTM and CDR2 ANQGSEA. The CDR3 is 10 amino acids. The CDR3 loop reads CSTWDTEAFF. The CDR3, as DNA: TGCAGTACATGGGACACTGAAGCTTTCTTT.

This clonotype was counted ten times or more. This rearrangement joins TRBV30 to TRBJ1-6; no firm D call. The CDR3 extends over 13 amino acids. The germline V gene has CDR1 GTSNPN and CDR2 SVGIG (reference sequence). Trimming stripped 0 bases from V and 9 bases from J, with 9 bases between. CDR3 protein: CAWSVQESSPLHF. The CDR3 nucleotides read TGTGCCTGGAGTGTGCAGGAAAGTTCACCCCTCCACTTT.

This clonotype was observed at least ten times. This chain connects TRBV12-3 or TRBV12-4 to TRBJ2-7; D is undetermined. V was cut by 6 bases and J by 7 bases, with 10 bases left in between. This CDR3 is built from 11 residues. The CDR3 nucleotides are TGTGCCAGCAGCCGCCTTGGGGAGCAGTACTTC. It translates to CASSRLGEQYF.

The table lists this clonotype with many counts. At one boundary the junction diverges from the germline segment, which might be a read error. The chain recombines TRBV12-3 or TRBV12-4 with TRBJ1-2; a possible D gene is TRBD1 (5 bases). This CDR3 comprises 11 residues. The CDR3 DNA follows: TGTGCCAGCGGTCAGGGTGGAGGCTACATCTTC. Translating it yields CASGQGGGYIF.

This clonotype was detected many times. The chain recombines TRBV28 with TRBJ1-2; perhaps TRBD1 as D (6 bases). The germline V and J ends were trimmed by 4 bases and 4 bases, with 19 bases remaining between them. The germline V gene has CDR1 MDHEN and CDR2 SYDVKM. The CDR3 runs 16 residues. CDR3 coding DNA: TGTGCCAGCAGTTCGCCCCCTCGGGGGCTCGCCTATGGCTACACCTTC. It is translated as CASSSPPRGLAYGYTF.

The sample holds many counts of this clonotype. Here the CDR3 reads CASWTGPTYEQYF. CDR3 DNA sequence: TGTGCCAGTTGGACAGGGCCCACCTACGAGCAGTACTTC. The chain carries TRBV6-5 and TRBJ2-7, with 8 bases lining up with TRBD1. From germline, CDR1 is MNHEY and CDR2 SVGAGI. With V trimmed by 9 bases and J by 2 bases, 6 bases remained unmatched. The CDR3 covers 13 residues.

In this sample, this clonotype turned up a few times. V gene TRBV6-5 combines with J gene TRBJ1-5, with D possibly TRBD1 on 6 matching bases. V was shortened by 5 bases and J by 2 bases, with 16 bases between the two germline ends. Germline CDR1 is MNHEY and CDR2 is SVGAGI. The CDR3 is 16 residues long. The CDR3 DNA sequence: TGTGCCAGCAGTCTACGCGGGACACTGGGCAATCAGCCCCAGCATTTT. The encoded protein is CASSLRGTLGNQPQHF.